The 3 T cell receptor beta chains below were found in one sample sequenced in a study of shared clonotypes between healthy human individuals. TCRdb keeps only in-frame clones here, not all; method: immunoSEQ multiplex PCR. This table holds 2 million to 2.5 million clones, 85% to 95% found once. The sample comprised naive CD4+ T cells from PBMCs. Regarding subset: CD45RA+ positively selected. These receptors were collected from a man aged 18 to 35 in good health. Some clones in this sample may be carry-over from other donors' samples.

As regards this clone: The identical CDR3 is also encoded by other nucleotide sequences in the sample. V usage is TRBV7-2 and J usage is TRBJ2-5, with TRBD2 matching 7 bases. Germline values: CDR1 SGHTA, CDR2 FQGNSA. Trimming removed 7 bases from V and 2 bases from J; junction bases left unmatched: 4. The CDR3 is made up of 13 amino acids. The CDR3 protein is CASTPSGQETQYF. CDR3 sequence (DNA): TGTGCCAGCACCCCTAGCGGTCAAGAGACCCAGTACTTC.

The chain couples TRBV10-3 to TRBJ1-2; no reliable D call. Between the trimmed V and J ends, which lost 6 bases and 4 bases, there was a span of 12 bases. Germline CDR1 reads ENHRY; CDR2 reads SYGVKD. The CDR3 covers 13 residues. The chain's CDR3 is CAIRGRVIYGYTF. In nucleotides, the CDR3 is TGTGCCATCAGGGGGAGGGTAATCTATGGCTACACCTTC.

This chain links TRBV9 with TRBJ2-3; perhaps TRBD2 as D (6 bases). Germline CDR1 and CDR2: SGDLS and YYNGEE. V was shortened by 4 bases and J by 0 bases, with 12 bases between the two germline ends. The CDR3 is made up of 15 amino acids. The CDR3 reads CASSPQGTSTDTQYF. CDR3 coding DNA: TGTGCCAGCAGCCCACAAGGGACTAGCACAGATACGCAGTATTTT.